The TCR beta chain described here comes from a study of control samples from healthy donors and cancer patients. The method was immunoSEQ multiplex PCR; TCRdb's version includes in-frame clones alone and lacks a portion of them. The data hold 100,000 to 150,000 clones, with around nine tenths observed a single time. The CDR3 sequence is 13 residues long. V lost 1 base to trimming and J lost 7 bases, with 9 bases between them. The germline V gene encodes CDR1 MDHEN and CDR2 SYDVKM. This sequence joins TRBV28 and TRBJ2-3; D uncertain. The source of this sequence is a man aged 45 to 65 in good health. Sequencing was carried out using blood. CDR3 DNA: TGTGCCAGCAGTTTATCCGGTGGGAATACGCAGTATTTT. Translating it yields CASSLSGGNTQYF.